This T cell receptor beta chain was sequenced in a study of follicular helper T cells after annual influenza vaccination. TCRB was sequenced at Survey level resolution. Assay used: immunoSEQ multiplex PCR; TCRdb lists only in-frame clones, some missing. The sample includes approximately 6,800 clones, 84% of them seen just once. From germline, CDR1 is WNHNN and CDR2 SYGVQD (reference sequence). The CDR3 runs 18 residues. The ends were cut back, 10 bases at V and 0 bases at J, with 25 bases in the middle. Documented time point: 2015-2016 season, 7 days after influenza vaccination. The J gene is TRBJ1-5, the V gene TRBV10-1, with TRBD1 as a possible D gene (5 bases). The sample consisted of CXCR5- memory CD4+ T cells sorted from blood, taken 7 days after influenza vaccination. The clonotype was recovered from an adult who received the influenza vaccine. CDR3 in DNA: TGCGCCACCAGAATTAGTCCCTCGCGGGGGAATAGCAATCAGCCCCAGCATTTT. Translation gives CATRISPSRGNSNQPQHF.